Sequencing of this TCR beta chain was carried out in a study of shared clonotypes between healthy human individuals. Trimming cost V 6 bases and J 5 bases, with 16 bases left between them. This CDR3 comprises 14 residues. Germline CDR1 MNHEY, CDR2 SVGAGI. Every donor, a Caucasian adult, lived in Nashville, Tennessee. CD4+ cells underwent separation, giving CD45RA+ naive and CD45RA-negative memory subsets. Repertoires were generated with immunoSEQ multiplex PCR, while TCRdb's copy carries only in-frame clones and drops some. The sample has roughly 2.2 million clones, about nine tenths seen once; the top ten hold 0.37%.

This chain connects TRBV6-5 to TRBJ1-2; D may be TRBD1 (6 bases). This TCR was sampled from a man aged 18 to 35 in good health. Some clones in this sample may be carry-over from other donors' samples. Sequenced: naive CD4+ T cells from PBMCs. Subset described: CD45RA+ positively selected. The CDR3 region has the DNA TGTGCCAGCAGCCCCATCAGGGGATCGTATGGCTACACCTTC. Translated: CASSPIRGSYGYTF.